What follows are 21 T cell receptor beta chains derived from one specimen sequenced in a study of T cell changes during pregnancy in multiple sclerosis. This table comes from immunoSEQ multiplex PCR, and its TCRdb copy is limited to in-frame clones, with some not included. The sample has fewer than 100,000 clones, 75% to 90% seen once. The material was peripheral blood, obtained before pregnancy. The receptors originated from a female donor with multiple sclerosis, enrolled in a pregnancy study.

This clone appeared a few times. The CDR3 reads CASSGPLKNTEAFF. In DNA form, the CDR3 reads TGCGCCAGCTCAGGGCCTCTGAAAAACACTGAAGCTTTCTTT. The chain couples TRBV4-1 to TRBJ1-1, with D perhaps TRBD1 (5 bases). Germline-derived CDR1 and CDR2 are MGHRA and YSYEKL. V was clipped by 8 bases and J by 2 bases, with 15 bases between them. The CDR3 loop spans 14 amino acids.

The gene calls are TRBV7-9 and TRBJ1-2, with TRBD1 matching over 8 bases. Looked up from germline, CDR1 is SEHNR and CDR2 is FQNEAQ (reference sequence). CDR3 length: 17 residues. The trim removed 2 bases at V and 2 bases at J, leaving 10 bases unmatched. CDR3 sequence: CASSLFETGASNYGYTF. CDR3 DNA sequence: TGTGCCAGCAGCTTATTTGAGACAGGGGCCTCAAACTATGGCTACACCTTC.

The sample holds one count of this clone. The V call is TRBV2, the J call TRBJ1-2; D may be TRBD1 (5 bases). Deletions cut 6 bases from V and 5 bases from J, with 16 bases between. The CDR3 contains 14 residues. Germline V gene sequence: CDR1 SNHLY, CDR2 FYNNEI. The CDR3 here is CASSLITGGYGYTF. The CDR3 DNA reads as TGTGCCAGCAGCCTCATCACGGGGGGGTATGGCTACACCTTC.

This clone was detected once. The rearrangement uses TRBV25-1 and TRBJ2-7, with TRBD1 identical over 8 bases. The CDR3 loop spans 16 amino acids. Germline V gene lookup returns CDR1 MGHDK and CDR2 SYGVNS. V trimming: 4 bases; J trimming: 4 bases; junction bases outside the gene matches: 12. CDR3 in amino acids: CASSARQGTGGYEQYF. DNA of the CDR3: TGTGCCAGCAGTGCGAGGCAGGGGACAGGAGGATACGAGCAGTACTTC.

The V call is TRBV5-5, the J call TRBJ1-2; D gene unclear. V dropped 3 bases and J dropped 4 bases, with 13 bases sitting between them. In germline, CDR1 is SGHKS, CDR2 YYEKEE (reference sequence). The CDR3 contains 14 residues. CDR3 region: CASSSAGLLYGYTF. For the CDR3, the DNA is TGTGCCAGCAGCTCGGCGGGTTTGCTCTATGGCTACACCTTC.

The chain uses TRBV7-9 and TRBJ2-2, with TRBD1 identical over 7 bases. Germline lookup yields CDR1 SEHNR and CDR2 FQNEAQ (reference sequence). CDR3 length: 19 residues. V lost 5 bases to trimming and J lost 3 bases; unmatched junction nucleotides: 18. The CDR3 sequence: CASSPIKGAPRRDTGELFF. The CDR3 region has the DNA TGTGCCAGCAGCCCTATTAAGGGGGCCCCAAGGCGGGACACCGGGGAGCTGTTTTTT.

The V and J genes are TRBV29-1 and TRBJ1-5; the match to TRBD1 covers 7 bases. The CDR3 has 13 residues. The J segment lost 3 bases and the V segment lost 6 bases, leaving 5 bases of the junction unmatched. Germline-derived CDR1 and CDR2 are SQVTM and ANQGSEA. Written as DNA, the CDR3 is TGCAGCGTGGGGACAGACAACAATCAGCCCCAGCATTTT. Protein: CSVGTDNNQPQHF.

The chain joins TRBV6-5 to TRBJ1-2; 7 bases fit TRBD1. J was trimmed by 4 bases and V by 0 bases; bases with no gene match: 5. This CDR3 has 15 residues. The V gene's germline CDR1 is MNHEY and CDR2 SVGAGI. CDR3: CASSYSGTVIYGYTF. The CDR3 DNA reads TGTGCCAGCAGTTACTCTGGGACAGTTATCTATGGCTACACCTTC.

V is TRBV7-2 and J is TRBJ1-2, with 7 bases matching TRBD1. The CDR3 runs 15 residues. The germline V gene encodes CDR1 SGHTA and CDR2 FQGNSA. Germline trimming cut 2 bases from V and 7 bases from J; bases unmatched to any gene: 10. In nucleotides, the CDR3 is TGTGCCAGCAGCTTACGCGCAGGGGGGATAGGTGGCTACACCTTC. It encodes CASSLRAGGIGGYTF.

The V call is TRBV7-2, the J call TRBJ2-3; 7 positions match TRBD2. Germline V gene data show CDR1 as SGHTA and CDR2 as FQGNSA. The trim removed 5 bases at V and 5 bases at J, leaving 7 bases unmatched. The CDR3 totals 14 residues. The DNA of the CDR3 is TGTGCCAGCAGCCACGGACTAGATCGAGATACGCAGTATTTT. It is translated as CASSHGLDRDTQYF.

This sequence joins TRBV19 and TRBJ1-5; D may be TRBD1 (5 bases). V was shortened by 1 base and J by 1 base, with 11 bases between the two germline ends. The CDR3 sequence is 16 residues long. Germline CDR1 reads LNHDA; CDR2 reads SQIVND (reference sequence). The CDR3 reads CASSIVRDWSNQPQHF. The CDR3 region has the DNA TGTGCCAGTAGTATAGTCAGGGATTGGAGCAATCAGCCCCAGCATTTT.

The chain recombines TRBV7-6 with TRBJ2-7, with 7 bases identical to TRBD1. V shed 4 bases and J 3 bases; nucleotides not matched to a gene: 9. The CDR3 is 15 residues long. Germline loops: CDR1 SGHVS, CDR2 FNYEAQ. For the CDR3, the DNA is TGTGCCAGCAGCTCTAGACAGGGTCGAGTCTACGAGCAGTACTTC. Residues: CASSSRQGRVYEQYF.

The chain employs TRBV7-2 and TRBJ2-2; D is unresolved. V gave up 6 bases and J gave up 3 bases, with 14 bases separating them. CDR3 length equals 15 residues. CDR1 is SGHTA and CDR2 is FQGNSA in the germline V gene. The CDR3, as DNA: TGTGCCAGCAGTCCGACTCCGGTAGACACCGGGGAGCTGTTTTTT. This encodes CASSPTPVDTGELFF.

The chain recombines TRBV7-9 with TRBJ2-3; D perhaps matches TRBD2 (6 bases). The CDR3 is 14 residues long. Germline CDR1 and CDR2: SEHNR and FQNEAQ (reference sequence). Trimming stripped 11 bases from V and 3 bases from J, with 18 bases between. The CDR3 is CALRPGGETDTQYF. The DNA for the CDR3 is TGTGCCTTGCGTCCTGGCGGGGAAACAGATACGCAGTATTTT.

The chain combines TRBV28 with TRBJ1-5; D ambiguous. The CDR3 length is 15 residues. Trimming pared 3 bases from V and 4 bases from J, leaving 13 bases between. Looked up from germline, CDR1 is MDHEN and CDR2 is SYDVKM. In DNA form, the CDR3 reads TGTGCCAGCAGTTTCTTCAGTACGCCTAATCAGCCCCAGCATTTT. Translated, it gives CASSFFSTPNQPQHF.

The chain links TRBV5-1 to TRBJ2-1; the D gene is possibly TRBD1 (6 bases). V was shortened by 3 bases and J by 1 base, with 17 bases between the two germline ends. Germline-derived CDR1 and CDR2 are SGHRS and YFSETQ. The CDR3 extends over 17 amino acids. The CDR3 DNA sequence: TGCGCCAGCAGCTATACAGGGTCGCTGGGTTCCTACAATGAGCAGTTCTTC. Translating gives CASSYTGSLGSYNEQFF.

The J gene is TRBJ1-2, the V gene TRBV29-1; 7 nucleotides line up with TRBD1. After removal of 5 bases from V and 5 bases from J, the junction contained 14 bases not matched to a gene. The V gene's germline CDR1 is SQVTM and CDR2 ANQGSEA. The CDR3 is made up of 15 amino acids. CDR3 coding DNA: TGCAGCGTTTTCGGACAGGTCCTAAGTCATTATGGCTACACCTTC. It yields the protein CSVFGQVLSHYGYTF.

The genes are TRBV2 and TRBJ1-5; D possibly corresponds to TRBD1 (5 bases). The V gene's germline CDR1 is SNHLY and CDR2 FYNNEI. The CDR3 spans 15 residues. Trimming stripped 6 bases from V and 2 bases from J, with 14 bases between. CDR3 region: CASSFGGKGNQPQHF. DNA for the CDR3: TGTGCCAGCAGCTTCGGGGGGAAGGGCAATCAGCCCCAGCATTTT.

The chain recombines TRBV18 with TRBJ2-3; D gene uncertain. The CDR3 contains 18 residues. Germline CDR1 KGHSH, CDR2 LQKENI. With 0 bases removed from V and 2 bases from J, the gap between germline ends came to 18 bases. Written as DNA, the CDR3 is TGTGCCAGCTCACCACCGGGCCCCGGCTTCTACAACACAGATACGCAGTATTTT. It encodes CASSPPGPGFYNTDTQYF. The full variable domain, with the rest looked up from reference TRBV18 and TRBJ2-3, is NAGVMQNPRHLVRRRGQEARLRCSPMKGHSHVYWYRQLPEEGLKFMVYLQKENIIDESGMPKERFSAEFPKEGPSILRIQQVVRGDSAAYFCASSPPGPGFYNTDTQYFGPGTRLTVL.

The V and J genes are TRBV18 and TRBJ2-5; tentative D call: TRBD2 (6 bases). Germline CDR1 and CDR2: KGHSH and LQKENI. With 2 bases removed from V and 5 bases from J, the gap between germline ends came to 18 bases. The CDR3 is 16 amino acids. The CDR3 DNA is TGTGCCAGCTCACCATTGTTTACGGGGGTCCCCGAGACCCAGTACTTC. It yields the protein CASSPLFTGVPETQYF.

This chain uses TRBV6-4 with TRBJ2-2; 7 bases align to TRBD1. Trimming cost V 5 bases and J 3 bases; bases outside gene matches: 3. This CDR3 has 14 amino acids. Germline V gene lookup returns CDR1 MRHNA and CDR2 SNTAGT. CDR3 amino acids: CASSRGLDTGELFF. CDR3 nucleotides: TGTGCCAGCAGTAGGGGGCTGGACACCGGGGAGCTGTTTTTT.